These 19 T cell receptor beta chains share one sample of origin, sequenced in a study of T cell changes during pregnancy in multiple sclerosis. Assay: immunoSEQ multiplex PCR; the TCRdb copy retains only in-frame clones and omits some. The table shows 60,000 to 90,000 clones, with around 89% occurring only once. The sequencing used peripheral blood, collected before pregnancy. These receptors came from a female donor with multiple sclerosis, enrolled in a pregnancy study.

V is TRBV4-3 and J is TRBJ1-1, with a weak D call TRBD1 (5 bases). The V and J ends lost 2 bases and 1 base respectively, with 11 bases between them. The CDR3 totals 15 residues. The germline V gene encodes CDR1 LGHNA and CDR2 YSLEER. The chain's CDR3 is CASSQRVGGNTEAFF. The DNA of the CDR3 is TGCGCCAGCAGCCAACGGGTGGGGGGGAACACTGAAGCTTTCTTT.

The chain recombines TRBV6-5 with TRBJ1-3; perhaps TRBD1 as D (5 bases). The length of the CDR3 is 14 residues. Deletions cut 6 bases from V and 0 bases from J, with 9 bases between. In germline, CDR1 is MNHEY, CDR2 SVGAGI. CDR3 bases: TGTGCCAGCAGACCAGGGTACTCTGGAAACACCATATATTTT. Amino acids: CASRPGYSGNTIYF.

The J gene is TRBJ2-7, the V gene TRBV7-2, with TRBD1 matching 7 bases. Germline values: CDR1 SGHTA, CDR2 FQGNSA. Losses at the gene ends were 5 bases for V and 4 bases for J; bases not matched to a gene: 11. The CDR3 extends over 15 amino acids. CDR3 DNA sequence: TGTGCCAGCAGCGTATCGACAGGGAGCGGTTACGAGCAGTACTTC. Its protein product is CASSVSTGSGYEQYF.

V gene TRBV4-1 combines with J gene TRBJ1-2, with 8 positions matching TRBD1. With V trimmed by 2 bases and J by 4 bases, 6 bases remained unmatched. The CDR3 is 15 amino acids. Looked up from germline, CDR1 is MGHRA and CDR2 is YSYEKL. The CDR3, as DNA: TGCGCCAGCAGCCAACTGTCAGGGGGCTCCTATGGCTACACCTTC. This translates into CASSQLSGGSYGYTF.

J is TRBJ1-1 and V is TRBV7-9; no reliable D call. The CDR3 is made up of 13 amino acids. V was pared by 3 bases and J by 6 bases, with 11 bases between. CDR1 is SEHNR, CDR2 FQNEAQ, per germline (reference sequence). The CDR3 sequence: CASSLRETPEAFF. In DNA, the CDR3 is TGTGCCAGCAGCTTGAGGGAAACCCCTGAAGCTTTCTTT. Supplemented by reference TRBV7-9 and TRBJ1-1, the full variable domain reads DTGVSQNPRHKITKRGQNVTFRCDPISEHNRLYWYRQTLGQGPEFLTYFQNEAQLEKSRLLSDRFSAERPKGSFSTLEIQRTEQGDSAMYLCASSLRETPEAFFGQGTRLTVV.

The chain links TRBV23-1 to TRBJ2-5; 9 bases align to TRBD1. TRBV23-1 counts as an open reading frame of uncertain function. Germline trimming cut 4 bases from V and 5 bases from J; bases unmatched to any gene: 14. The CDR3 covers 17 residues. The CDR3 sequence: CASSPPGPQGAGETQYF. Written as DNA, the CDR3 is TGCGCCAGCAGTCCTCCCGGACCACAGGGGGCCGGGGAGACCCAGTACTTC.

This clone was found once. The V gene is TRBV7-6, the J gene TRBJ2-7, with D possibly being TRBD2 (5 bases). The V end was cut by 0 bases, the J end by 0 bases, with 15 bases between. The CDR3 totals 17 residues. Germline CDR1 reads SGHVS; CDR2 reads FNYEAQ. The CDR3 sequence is CASSLAGTRAPSYEQYF. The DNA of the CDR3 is TGTGCCAGCAGCTTAGCGGGCACTAGAGCTCCCTCCTACGAGCAGTACTTC.

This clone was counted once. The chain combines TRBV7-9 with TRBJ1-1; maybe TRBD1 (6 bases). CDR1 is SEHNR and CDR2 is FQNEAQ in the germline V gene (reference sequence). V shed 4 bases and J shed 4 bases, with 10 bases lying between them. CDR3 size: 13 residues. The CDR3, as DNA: TGTGCCAGCAGCTCTACAGGGACCACTGAAGCTTTCTTT. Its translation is CASSSTGTTEAFF.

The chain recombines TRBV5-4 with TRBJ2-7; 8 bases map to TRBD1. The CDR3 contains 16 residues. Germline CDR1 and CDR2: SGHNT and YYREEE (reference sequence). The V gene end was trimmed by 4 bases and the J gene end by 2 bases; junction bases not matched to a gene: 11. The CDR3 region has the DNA TGTGCCAGCAGCAAAGGAGGCGACAGGGGTGCCTACGAGCAGTACTTC. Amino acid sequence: CASSKGGDRGAYEQYF.

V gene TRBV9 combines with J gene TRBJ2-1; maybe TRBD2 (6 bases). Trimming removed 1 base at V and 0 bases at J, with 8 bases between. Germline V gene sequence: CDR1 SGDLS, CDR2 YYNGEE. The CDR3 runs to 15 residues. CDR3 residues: CASSVMGGSYNEQFF. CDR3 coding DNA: TGTGCCAGCAGCGTAATGGGGGGCTCCTACAATGAGCAGTTCTTC.

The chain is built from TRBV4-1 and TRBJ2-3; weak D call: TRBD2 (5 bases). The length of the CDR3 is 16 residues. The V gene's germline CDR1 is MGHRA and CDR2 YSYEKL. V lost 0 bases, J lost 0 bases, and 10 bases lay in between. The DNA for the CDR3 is TGCGCCAGCAGCCAAGACCCAGCGGAAAGCACAGATACGCAGTATTTT. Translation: CASSQDPAESTDTQYF.

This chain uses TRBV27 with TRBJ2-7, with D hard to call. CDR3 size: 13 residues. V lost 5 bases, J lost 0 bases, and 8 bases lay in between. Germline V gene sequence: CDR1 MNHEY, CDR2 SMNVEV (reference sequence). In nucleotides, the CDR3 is TGTGCCAGCAGTGACTCTAGCTCCTACGAGCAGTACTTC. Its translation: CASSDSSSYEQYF.

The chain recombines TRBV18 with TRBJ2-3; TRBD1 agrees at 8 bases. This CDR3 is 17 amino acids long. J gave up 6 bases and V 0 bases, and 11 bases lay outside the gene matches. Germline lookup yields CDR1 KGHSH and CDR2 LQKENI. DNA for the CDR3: TGTGCCAGCTCACCACCGCGTTCCAGGGGGCGCGAGGATACGCAGTATTTT. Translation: CASSPPRSRGREDTQYF.

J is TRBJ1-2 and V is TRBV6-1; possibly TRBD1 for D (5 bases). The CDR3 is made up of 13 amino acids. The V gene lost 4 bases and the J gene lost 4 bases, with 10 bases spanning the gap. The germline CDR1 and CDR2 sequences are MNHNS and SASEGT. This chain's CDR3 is CASSVTGGYGYTF. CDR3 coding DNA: TGTGCCAGCAGTGTTACAGGCGGCTATGGCTACACCTTC.

The CDR3 is CASSLFGVGANVLTF. DNA for the CDR3: TGTGCCAGCAGCTTGTTCGGGGTTGGGGCCAACGTCCTGACTTTC. The chain couples TRBV5-6 to TRBJ2-6; weak D call: TRBD2 (5 bases). CDR1 and CDR2 (germline): SGHDT, YYEEEE. V dropped 1 base and J dropped 3 bases, with 8 bases sitting between them. The CDR3 spans 15 residues. Supplemented by reference TRBV5-6 and TRBJ2-6, the full variable domain reads DAGVTQSPTHLIKTRGQQVTLRCSPKSGHDTVSWYQQALGQGPQFIFQYYEEEERQRGNFPDRFSGHQFPNYSSELNVNALLLGDSALYLCASSLFGVGANVLTFGAGSRLTVL.

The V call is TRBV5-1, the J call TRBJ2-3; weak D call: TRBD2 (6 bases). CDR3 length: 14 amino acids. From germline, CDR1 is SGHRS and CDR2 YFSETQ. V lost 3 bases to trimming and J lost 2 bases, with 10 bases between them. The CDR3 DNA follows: TGCGCCAGCAGCTACGCGGGATTCACAGATACGCAGTATTTT. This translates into CASSYAGFTDTQYF.

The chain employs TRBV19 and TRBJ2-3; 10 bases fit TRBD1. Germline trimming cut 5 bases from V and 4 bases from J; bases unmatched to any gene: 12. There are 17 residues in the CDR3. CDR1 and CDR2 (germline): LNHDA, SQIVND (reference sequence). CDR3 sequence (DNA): TGTGCCAGTAGTTCAGAGGACAGGGGGGTTCTGGCAGATACGCAGTATTTT. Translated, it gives CASSSEDRGVLADTQYF.

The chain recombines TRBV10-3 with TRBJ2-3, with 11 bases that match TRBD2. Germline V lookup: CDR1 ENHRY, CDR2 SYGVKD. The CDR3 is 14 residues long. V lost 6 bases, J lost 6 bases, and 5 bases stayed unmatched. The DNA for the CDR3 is TGTGCCATCAGCCTAGCGGGGGGAGGGGATACGCAGTATTTT. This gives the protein CAISLAGGGDTQYF.

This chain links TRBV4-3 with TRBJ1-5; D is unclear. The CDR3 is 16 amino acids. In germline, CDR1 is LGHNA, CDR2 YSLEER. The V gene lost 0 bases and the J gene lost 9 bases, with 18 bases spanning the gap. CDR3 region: CASSQDSFGMTGPQHF. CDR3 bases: TGCGCCAGCAGCCAAGATTCTTTCGGGATGACGGGGCCCCAGCATTTT.